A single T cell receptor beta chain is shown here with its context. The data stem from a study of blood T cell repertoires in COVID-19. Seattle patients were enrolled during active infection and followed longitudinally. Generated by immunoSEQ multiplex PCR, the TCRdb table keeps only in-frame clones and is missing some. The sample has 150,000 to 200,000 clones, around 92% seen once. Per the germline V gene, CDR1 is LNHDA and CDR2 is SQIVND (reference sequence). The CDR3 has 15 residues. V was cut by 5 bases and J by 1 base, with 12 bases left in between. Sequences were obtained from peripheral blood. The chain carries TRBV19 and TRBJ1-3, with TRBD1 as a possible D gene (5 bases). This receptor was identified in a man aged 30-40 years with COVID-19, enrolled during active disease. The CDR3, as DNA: TGTGCCAGTAGTTGGATGCAGGGATCTGGAAACACCATATATTTT. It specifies CASSWMQGSGNTIYF. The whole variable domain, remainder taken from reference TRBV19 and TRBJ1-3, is DGGITQSPKYLFRKEGQNVTLSCEQNLNHDAMYWYRQDPGQGLRLIYYSQIVNDFQKGDIAEGYSVSREKKESFPLTVTSAQKNPTAFYLCASSWMQGSGNTIYFGEGSWLTVV.